These 14 T cell receptor beta chains came from one sample sequenced in a study of blood T cell repertoires in COVID-19. TCRdb's table, derived via immunoSEQ multiplex PCR, lists solely in-frame clones and lacks some. This table holds about 24,000 clones, approximately 86% found once. Sequenced sample: peripheral blood. Receptors were obtained from a human donor with acute or convalescent COVID-19. The donor label of this sample is uncertain.

Note on this clone: Within the sample, other DNA sequences also encode this same CDR3. The chain is built from TRBV12-3 or TRBV12-4 and TRBJ1-2, with 8 bases aligning to TRBD1. With 5 bases clipped from V and 2 bases from J, the junction kept 1 base outside the gene matches. CDR3 length equals 13 residues. The CDR3 loop is CASSTGGNYGYTF. Here the CDR3 DNA reads TGTGCCAGCAGTACAGGGGGAAACTATGGCTACACCTTC.

The chain is built from TRBV10-3 and TRBJ1-3; TRBD1 matches at 7 bases. Germline loops: CDR1 ENHRY, CDR2 SYGVKD. J lost 7 bases, V lost 6 bases, and 6 bases had no gene match. This CDR3 contains 13 residues. The CDR3 region has the DNA TGTGCCATCAGCTCACAACAGGGGAACACCATATATTTT. This sequence encodes CAISSQQGNTIYF.

This sequence joins TRBV29-1 and TRBJ2-7, with D possibly being TRBD2 (6 bases). V dropped 6 bases and J dropped 1 base, with 19 bases sitting between them. Germline values: CDR1 SQVTM, CDR2 ANQGSEA. The CDR3 totals 15 residues. The CDR3 spells CSVDWDFDSSYEQYF. The CDR3 bases are TGCAGCGTAGACTGGGACTTTGACAGTTCCTACGAGCAGTACTTC.

V and J are TRBV19 and TRBJ2-3; 9 nucleotides agree with TRBD2. CDR3 length: 17 amino acids. CDR1 LNHDA and CDR2 SQIVND come from the germline V gene (reference sequence). V gave up 5 bases and J gave up 6 bases; unmatched junction bases: 15. CDR3 region: CASSLTGGVAGVDTQYF. The DNA for the CDR3 is TGTGCCAGTAGTCTCACCGGAGGTGTAGCGGGGGTGGATACGCAGTATTTT.

This clone appeared a single time. This sequence joins TRBV3-1 (or the pseudogene TRBV3-2) and TRBJ2-1, with 7 bases fitting TRBD2. The CDR3 totals 15 residues. V shed 6 bases, J shed 4 bases, and the junction held 9 bases outside the gene matches. CDR1 is LGHDT, CDR2 YNNKEL, per germline (reference sequence). The CDR3 DNA reads as TGTGCCAGCAGGCTCACGGGACTAAGTTACAATGAGCAGTTCTTC. This codes for CASRLTGLSYNEQFF.

There are a few counts of this clone. J is TRBJ1-4 and V is TRBV7-9; D call uncertain. Germline-derived CDR1 and CDR2 are SEHNR and FQNEAQ (reference sequence). V was trimmed by 5 bases and J by 0 bases, leaving 10 bases between them. The CDR3 sequence is 15 residues long. The chain's CDR3 is CASSPYQATNEKLFF. The CDR3 DNA follows: TGTGCCAGCAGCCCCTATCAAGCAACTAATGAAAAACTGTTTTTT.

CDR3 in DNA: TGTGCCAGCAGTTCATATGGAGCAACTAATGAAAAACTGTTTTTT. This sequence encodes CASSSYGATNEKLFF. This sequence joins TRBV6-6 and TRBJ1-4; D not resolved. Germline V gene sequence: CDR1 MNHNY, CDR2 SVGAGI (reference sequence). There are 15 residues in the CDR3. V shed 4 bases and J shed 0 bases, with 9 bases lying between them.

The V call is TRBV18, the J call TRBJ2-5; 12 nucleotides agree with TRBD1. The trim removed 4 bases at V and 5 bases at J, leaving 5 bases unmatched. The germline V gene has CDR1 KGHSH and CDR2 LQKENI. The CDR3 sequence is 15 residues long. CDR3 sequence reads: CASSLGQGAEETQYF. CDR3 DNA: TGTGCCAGCTCACTGGGACAGGGGGCGGAGGAGACCCAGTACTTC. Together with reference TRBV18 and TRBJ2-5, the CDR3 gives the full variable domain: NAGVMQNPRHLVRRRGQEARLRCSPMKGHSHVYWYRQLPEEGLKFMVYLQKENIIDESGMPKERFSAEFPKEGPSILRIQQVVRGDSAAYFCASSLGQGAEETQYFGPGTRLLVL.

The chain recombines TRBV7-2 with TRBJ2-3; 11 bases map to TRBD2. The J segment lost 3 bases and the V segment lost 5 bases, leaving 7 bases of the junction unmatched. This CDR3 has 16 amino acids. Per germline, CDR1 SGHTA and CDR2 FQGNSA. The CDR3 loop reads CASSDSGGAGTDTQYF. As DNA, the CDR3 is TGTGCCAGCAGCGATAGCGGGGGGGCGGGGACAGATACGCAGTATTTT.

The J gene is TRBJ2-1, the V gene TRBV19; 13 bases are a match to TRBD2. Germline CDR1 LNHDA, CDR2 SQIVND (reference sequence). The CDR3 totals 16 residues. After removal of 7 bases from V and 8 bases from J, the junction contained 11 bases not matched to a gene. The CDR3, as DNA: TGTGCCAGTACCCTCGGACTAGCGGGAGTGGGGGATGAGCAGTTCTTC. Translated: CASTLGLAGVGDEQFF.

The rearrangement joins TRBV3-1 (or the pseudogene TRBV3-2) to TRBJ2-5; 7 nucleotides align to TRBD2. CDR3 size: 15 residues. V trimming: 1 base; J trimming: 5 bases; junction bases outside the gene matches: 7. Germline assignment: CDR1 LGHDT and CDR2 YNNKEL (reference sequence). This chain's CDR3 is CASSQGAGAGETQYF. As DNA, the CDR3 is TGTGCCAGCAGCCAAGGGGCGGGAGCGGGGGAGACCCAGTACTTC.

This rearrangement joins TRBV9 to TRBJ2-1; 8 bases align to TRBD1. Trimming cost V 0 bases and J 11 bases; bases outside gene matches: 4. The CDR3 totals 13 residues. CDR1 is SGDLS, CDR2 YYNGEE, per germline. In nucleotides, the CDR3 is TGTGCCAGCAGCGTAGCGGGGACAGGACAGCAGTTCTTC. The encoded protein is CASSVAGTGQQFF.

The J gene is TRBJ2-5, the V gene TRBV7-2; maybe TRBD2 (5 bases). V lost 1 base, J lost 2 bases, and 11 bases lay in between. CDR1 and CDR2 (germline): SGHTA, FQGNSA. This CDR3 is built from 15 residues. CDR3 in amino acids: CASSLDGRRQETQYF. CDR3 DNA sequence: TGTGCCAGCAGCTTAGATGGCAGGAGGCAAGAGACCCAGTACTTC. The variable domain in full, completed from reference TRBV7-2 and TRBJ2-5, reads GAGVSQSPSNKVTEKGKDVELRCDPISGHTALYWYRQSLGQGLEFLIYFQGNSAPDKSGLPSDRFSAERTGGSVSTLTIQRTQQEDSAVYLCASSLDGRRQETQYFGPGTRLLVL.

CDR3: CASSFGDRDNGYTF. The CDR3 DNA sequence: TGTGCCAGCAGTTTCGGGGACAGGGATAATGGCTACACCTTC. The gene calls are TRBV28 and TRBJ1-2; 9 bases match TRBD1. V gave up 3 bases and J gave up 6 bases; unmatched junction bases: 5. The CDR3 runs 14 residues. In germline, CDR1 is MDHEN, CDR2 SYDVKM.